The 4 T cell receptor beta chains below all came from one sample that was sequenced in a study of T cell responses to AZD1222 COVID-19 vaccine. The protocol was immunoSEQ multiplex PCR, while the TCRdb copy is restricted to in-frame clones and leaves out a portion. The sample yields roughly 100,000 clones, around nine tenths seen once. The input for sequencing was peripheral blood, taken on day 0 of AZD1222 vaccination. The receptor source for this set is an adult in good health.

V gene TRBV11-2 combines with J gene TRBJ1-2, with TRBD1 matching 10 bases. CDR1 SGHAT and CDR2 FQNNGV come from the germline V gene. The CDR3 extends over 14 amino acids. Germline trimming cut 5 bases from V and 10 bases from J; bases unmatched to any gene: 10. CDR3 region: CASSQSPGTGDYTF. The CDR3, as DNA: TGTGCCAGCAGCCAAAGTCCCGGGACAGGGGACTACACCTTC.

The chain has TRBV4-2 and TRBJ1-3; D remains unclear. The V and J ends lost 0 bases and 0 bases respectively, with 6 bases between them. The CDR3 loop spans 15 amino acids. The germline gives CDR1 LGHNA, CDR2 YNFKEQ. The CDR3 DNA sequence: TGTGCCAGCAGCCAAGAGCGTGGCTCTGGAAACACCATATATTTT. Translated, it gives CASSQERGSGNTIYF.

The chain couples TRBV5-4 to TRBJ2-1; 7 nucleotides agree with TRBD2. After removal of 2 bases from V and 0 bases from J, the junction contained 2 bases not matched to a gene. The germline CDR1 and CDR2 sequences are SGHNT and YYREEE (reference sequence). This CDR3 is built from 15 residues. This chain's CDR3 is CASSLGGGSYNEQFF. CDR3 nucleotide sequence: TGTGCCAGCAGCTTAGGCGGGGGCTCCTACAATGAGCAGTTCTTC. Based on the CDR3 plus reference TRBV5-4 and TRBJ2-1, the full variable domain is ETGVTQSPTHLIKTRGQQVTLRCSSQSGHNTVSWYQQALGQGPQFIFQYYREEENGRGNFPPRFSGLQFPNYSSELNVNALELDDSALYLCASSLGGGSYNEQFFGPGTRLTVL.

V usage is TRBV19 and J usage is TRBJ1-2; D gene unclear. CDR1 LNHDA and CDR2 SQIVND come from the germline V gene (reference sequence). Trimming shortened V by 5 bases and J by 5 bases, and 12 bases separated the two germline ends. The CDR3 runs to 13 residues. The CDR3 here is CASSFPGSYGYTF. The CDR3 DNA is TGTGCCAGTAGTTTTCCAGGCTCGTATGGCTACACCTTC.